This is a list of T cell receptor beta chains from one sample in a study of CD8 T cells in ankylosing spondylitis. TCRdb reanalysed the 5' RACE reads using MiXCR and keeps one entry per CDR3 protein. Of 250,000 to 300,000 distinct CDR3 sequences listed, 15% to 20% are singletons. Material: blood, either unsorted or a sorted T cell fraction (not recorded which). The receptor source for this set is a male donor with ankylosing spondylitis or in good health (not recorded which). CDR3s include the opening cysteine and the closing phenylalanine or tryptophan. The D gene is left open where the match is weak. Rows give clone size only sometimes, using once, few, many, or a class for an expanded clone.

clone size	D gene	V gene	J gene	CDR3 DNA	CDR3 protein
.	TRBD2	TRBV5-6	TRBJ2-5	TGTGCCAGCAGCTCCCCGGGACTAGCGGGAGTGGGCCAGCAAGAGACCCAGTACTTC	CASSSPGLAGVGQQETQYF
few	.	TRBV13	TRBJ2-1	TGTGCCAGCAGCGTCCGGGAGATTTCCTACAATGAGCAGTTCTTC	CASSVREISYNEQFF
few	.	TRBV7-9	TRBJ1-1	TGTGCCAGCAGCTCCTTCGGGACGGATGAAGCTTTCTTT	CASSSFGTDEAFF
many	TRBD2	TRBV12-3/TRBV12-4	TRBJ2-7	TGTGCCAGCAGTTTAGGGCCTAGCGGGAGGGCCGAGCAGTACTTC	CASSLGPSGRAEQYF
many	.	TRBV20-1	TRBJ2-2	TGCAGTGCTAGAGATTTACAGGGTGGAACCGGGGAGCTGTTTTTT	CSARDLQGGTGELFF
few	.	TRBV6-1	TRBJ2-7	TGTGCCAGCAGTGATTGGGACACATACGAGCAGTACTTC	CASSDWDTYEQYF
many	TRBD2	TRBV14	TRBJ2-7	TGTGCCAGCAGCCAAGTCGGGAGGGCCTACGAGCAGTACTTC	CASSQVGRAYEQYF
few	TRBD2	TRBV29-1	TRBJ2-7	TGCAGCGTTGCCGGGGGGGAGCGGAGCTCCTACGAGCAGTACTTC	CSVAGGERSSYEQYF
.	.	TRBV5-1	TRBJ1-1	TGCGCCAGCAGTTTATATTCATTCGGGCCTCTGAACACTGAAGCTTTCTTT	CASSLYSFGPLNTEAFF
many	TRBD2	TRBV4-1	TRBJ2-1	TGCGCCAGCAGCCAAGATAGGACTAGCGGTTACAATGAGCAGTTCTTC	CASSQDRTSGYNEQFF
few	.	TRBV28	TRBJ2-6	TGTGCCAGCAGTTTAGAGACGTGGGGGGCCAACGTCCTGACTTTC	CASSLETWGANVLTF
.	TRBD1	TRBV13	TRBJ1-2	TGTGCCAGCAGCCGCGGGACAGGGGAAATGGTTTATGGCTACACCTTC	CASSRGTGEMVYGYTF
few	TRBD2	TRBV4-3	TRBJ2-1	TGCGCCAGCAGCCCGGGACTAGCGGGAGTTAGTTCCTACAATGAGCAGTTCTTC	CASSPGLAGVSSYNEQFF
few	.	TRBV29-1	TRBJ2-2	TGCAGCGTCGGGGGAGTTCCGAACACCGGGGAGCTGTTTTTT	CSVGGVPNTGELFF
few	.	TRBV27	TRBJ2-5	TGTGCCAGCGGAGGACCGGGATTAGAAGAGACCCAGTACTTC	CASGGPGLEETQYF
few	TRBD2	TRBV4-1	TRBJ2-1	TGCGCCAGCAGCCAAGAAGCGGGAGGGTACAATGAGCAGTTCTTC	CASSQEAGGYNEQFF
many	.	TRBV27	TRBJ2-3	TGTGCCAGCAGTGCCCTACTAGATCTCACAGATACGCAGTATTTT	CASSALLDLTDTQYF
many	.	TRBV29-1	TRBJ2-5	TGCAGCGTCGAGGGCCTCGAGACCCAGTACTTC	CSVEGLETQYF
.	.	TRBV11-2	TRBJ2-1	TGTGCCAGCAGCTTAGTCGTAGGAGGGGGTGGCAATGAGCAGTTCTTC	CASSLVVGGGGNEQFF
.	.	TRBV4-1	TRBJ1-5	TGCGCCAGCAGCGTAACGACCGGGACCGTGGAGCCCCAGCATTTT	CASSVTTGTVEPQHF
.	TRBD1	TRBV4-1	TRBJ1-1	TGCGCCAGCAGCCCAGGGGGGGGGAACACTGAAGCTTTCTTT	CASSPGGGNTEAFF
.	TRBD2	TRBV4-1	TRBJ2-1	TGCGCCAGCAGCCATACTAGCGGGCTTACCTACAATGAGCAGTTCTTC	CASSHTSGLTYNEQFF
few	.	TRBV12-3/TRBV12-4	TRBJ2-7	TGTGCCAGCAGTTTGGGTAGGGGGGTCCCCTACGAGCAGTACTTC	CASSLGRGVPYEQYF
few	.	TRBV7-6	TRBJ2-7	TGTGCCAGCAGCGTACCGGCCGGGACTGTGTCCTACGAGCAGTACTTC	CASSVPAGTVSYEQYF
few	TRBD2	TRBV12-3/TRBV12-4	TRBJ2-7	TGTGCCAGCAGTGAAGCGGGGGTCTACGAGCAGTACTTC	CASSEAGVYEQYF
few	.	TRBV6-1	TRBJ1-5	TGTGCCAGCACAAAGTCCCTGGGCAATCAGCCCCAGCATTTT	CASTKSLGNQPQHF
many	TRBD2	TRBV5-1	TRBJ2-1	TGTGCCAGCAGTTTAGGTACTAGCGGCTACAATGAGCAGTTCTTC	CASSLGTSGYNEQFF
.	TRBD2	TRBV7-8	TRBJ2-7	TGTGCCAGCAGCCCCTCGACTAGCCGCTACGAGCAGTACTTC	CASSPSTSRYEQYF
.	.	TRBV28	TRBJ2-5	TGTGCCAGCAGTCCTCAGGGGAGAGAGACCCAGTACTTC	CASSPQGRETQYF
.	.	TRBV9	TRBJ1-1	TGTGCCAGCAGCGTAGAGACGGGGAATACTGAAGCTTTCTTT	CASSVETGNTEAFF
.	.	TRBV27	TRBJ2-5	TGTGCCAGCAGCTCGTTAGCGTACACAAAAGAGACCCAGTACTTC	CASSSLAYTKETQYF
.	.	TRBV4-3	TRBJ2-5	TGCGCCAGCAGCCAAGATTGGAGGGGGCTTGAGGAGACCCAGTACTTC	CASSQDWRGLEETQYF